These T cell receptor beta chains were read from a single sample in a study of blood T cell repertoires in COVID-19. Here immunoSEQ multiplex PCR was the method, and the copy in TCRdb shows in-frame clones only, minus some. The sample has 150,000 to 200,000 clones; around 88% are singletons. The sample taken for sequencing was peripheral blood. Receptors were obtained from a human donor in a cohort sampled during active COVID-19. The CDR3 runs from the conserved cysteine through the conserved F or W. Each record gives: D gene, clone size, V gene, J gene, CDR3 DNA, CDR3 protein. The D gene is left open where the match is weak. The size field is filled for only some rows; it gives once, few, many or a size class.

TRBD2,-,TRBV5-4,TRBJ2-2,TGTGCCAGCAGCCCTCTAGCGGGGGCGCACACCGGGGAGCTGTTTTTT,CASSPLAGAHTGELFF
TRBD1,-,TRBV30,TRBJ1-6,TGTGCCTGGAGGGGGGGACAGAATAATTCACCCCTCCACTTT,CAWRGGQNNSPLHF
-,-,TRBV11-3,TRBJ2-7,TGTGCCAGCAGGCTACAGGGCGAGCAGTACTTC,CASRLQGEQYF
-,-,TRBV12-3/TRBV12-4,TRBJ2-7,TGTGCCAGCAGTCCGGGCTACGAGCAGTACTTC,CASSPGYEQYF
TRBD2,-,TRBV24-1,TRBJ2-1,TGTGCCACCAGTGATACTAGACTAGCGGGAAACTACAATGAGCAGTTCTTC,CATSDTRLAGNYNEQFF
TRBD2,few,TRBV5-1,TRBJ2-7,TGCGCCAGCAGCGTGGGACTAGCGGGTTCCTACGAGCAGTACTTC,CASSVGLAGSYEQYF
-,-,TRBV21-1,TRBJ2-7,TGTGCCAGCAGCTTTGTCAGACAGGGACGGCCGGTACACTACGAGCAGTACTTC,CASSFVRQGRPVHYEQYF
TRBD1,-,TRBV9,TRBJ1-3,TGTGCCAGCAGCTCAACGGGACAGAACTCTGGAAACACCATATATTTT,CASSSTGQNSGNTIYF
TRBD2,once,TRBV2,TRBJ2-3,TGTGCCAGCAGAGTAGCGGGGGGCGAGGCAGATACGCAGTATTTT,CASRVAGGEADTQYF
TRBD2,-,TRBV6-6,TRBJ2-7,TGTGCCAGCAGTACTTTAGCGGGGGGGCCGGGCGAGCAGTACTTC,CASSTLAGGPGEQYF
TRBD2,-,TRBV7-6,TRBJ2-7,TGTGCCAGCAGCTTAGCGCGTTGGGCTAGCGGGAGGAAGGGCTACGAGCAGTACTTC,CASSLARWASGRKGYEQYF
TRBD2,-,TRBV28,TRBJ2-5,TGTGCCAGCAGTAAATTAGCGGGAACCCAGACCCAGTACTTC,CASSKLAGTQTQYF
-,-,TRBV16,TRBJ2-2,TGTGCCAGCAGCCAATTGGGAGCCTCAAACACCGGGGAGCTGTTTTTT,CASSQLGASNTGELFF
TRBD1,-,TRBV30,TRBJ2-6,TGTGCCTGGAAATCGGACAGGGTCTCTGGGGCCAACGTCCTGACTTTC,CAWKSDRVSGANVLTF
TRBD2,-,TRBV10-1,TRBJ2-7,TGCGCCAGCAGGGGGTTAGCGGGTACGGCCCACGAGCAGTACTTC,CASRGLAGTAHEQYF
-,few,TRBV11-3,TRBJ2-7,TGTGCCAGCAGCGTCGCCAGGGCCCGCAACGAGCAGTACTTC,CASSVARARNEQYF
TRBD2,-,TRBV3-1/TRBV3-2,TRBJ2-5,TGTGCCAGCAGCCTCCGACTAGCGGGGGCCCAAGAGACCCAGTACTTC,CASSLRLAGAQETQYF
TRBD1,-,TRBV30,TRBJ1-1,TGTGCCTGGAGGGGACCGGGACAGTTGAACACTGAAGCTTTCTTT,CAWRGPGQLNTEAFF
-,-,TRBV3-1/TRBV3-2,TRBJ2-7,TGTGCCAGCAGCCAAGCTCACCCCTCAATAGACGAGCAGTACTTC,CASSQAHPSIDEQYF
-,-,TRBV29-1,TRBJ1-2,TGCAGCGTTAAATTTGGGGGGTTTCTTAGGTTCTATGGCTACACCTTC,CSVKFGGFLRFYGYTF
-,-,TRBV11-3,TRBJ2-5,TGTGCCAGCAGCTTTAGGGGGTACCAAGAGACCCAGTACTTC,CASSFRGYQETQYF
TRBD1,once,TRBV19,TRBJ1-1,TGTGCCAGTAGTCCACGGGGGACAGCAGCTTTCTTT,CASSPRGTAAFF
-,-,TRBV5-1,TRBJ1-5,TGCGCCAGCAGCTTGACTACAGGGTTGGATCAGCCCCAGCATTTT,CASSLTTGLDQPQHF
-,-,TRBV29-1,TRBJ1-2,TGCAGCGTTGAGGGGCGCCACGGCTACACCTTC,CSVEGRHGYTF
TRBD1,-,TRBV19,TRBJ2-7,TGTGCCAGTAGTCCTCGGGACAGCTCCTACGAGCAGTACTTC,CASSPRDSSYEQYF
TRBD1,-,TRBV7-2,TRBJ2-7,TGTGCCAGCAGCGTGACAGGGGGGGGCTACGAGCAGTACTTC,CASSVTGGGYEQYF
TRBD2,once,TRBV27,TRBJ2-2,TGTGCCAGCACCTTACTAGCGGGGGGGCCGACCGGGGAGCTGTTTTTT,CASTLLAGGPTGELFF
TRBD2,-,TRBV5-1,TRBJ2-7,TGCGCCAGCAGCCGTGGACTAGCGGGAGTAAATGAGCAGTACTTC,CASSRGLAGVNEQYF
TRBD1,-,TRBV19,TRBJ1-3,TGTGCCAGTAGTCCTACCGCGACAGGGGAAAACACCATATATTTT,CASSPTATGENTIYF
-,once,TRBV5-6,TRBJ2-4,TGTGCCAGCAGCGCCGGGCGGGGAAAGTTC,CASSAGRGKF
TRBD1,-,TRBV5-6,TRBJ1-1,TGTGCCAGCAGCTCCAGACAGGGTGGCACTGAAGCTTTCTTT,CASSSRQGGTEAFF
-,-,TRBV4-1,TRBJ1-4,TGCGCCAGCAGCCAACCTGACAGGCAACCCTCTGAAAAACTGTTTTTT,CASSQPDRQPSEKLFF
TRBD1,many,TRBV29-1,TRBJ1-5,TGCAGCGCTGGGACAGGGGATGGCAATCAGCCCCAGCATTTT,CSAGTGDGNQPQHF
TRBD2,-,TRBV3-1/TRBV3-2,TRBJ2-1,TGTGCCAGCAGCCAAGAGACTAGCGATTACAATGAGCAGTTCTTC,CASSQETSDYNEQFF
TRBD1,-,TRBV29-1,TRBJ2-7,TGCAGCGTTGAAGGACAGGGTTCTACGAAGCAGTACTTC,CSVEGQGSTKQYF
-,-,TRBV3-1/TRBV3-2,TRBJ1-5,TGTGCCAGCAGCCAAGAATCTGAAAGGGGGCCCCAGCATTTT,CASSQESERGPQHF
-,-,TRBV5-1,TRBJ2-3,TGCGCCAGCAGCTTACGGGGTCTTGGGACAGATACGCAGTATTTT,CASSLRGLGTDTQYF
-,-,TRBV10-1,TRBJ2-4,TGCGCCAGCAGTGATGGGGCAGGAGACATTCAGTACTTC,CASSDGAGDIQYF
-,-,TRBV7-3,TRBJ2-5,TGTGCCAGCAGCTTAATCCCCGGGTCGGTGACCCAGTACTTC,CASSLIPGSVTQYF
TRBD1,few,TRBV19,TRBJ1-1,TGTGCCAGTAGTAGGAGACAGGGCACTGAAGCTTTCTTT,CASSRRQGTEAFF
-,-,TRBV19,TRBJ2-2,TGTGCCAGTAGTATCCGTAGCGGCCCCGGGGAGCTGTTTTTT,CASSIRSGPGELFF
-,once,TRBV21-1,TRBJ2-2,TGTGCCAGCAGCAAAGTTAAGGGGCTTGCCGGGGAGCTGTTTTTT,CASSKVKGLAGELFF
TRBD2,-,TRBV9,TRBJ2-3,TGTGCCAGCAGCGTAGGACTAGCGGGAGTAGGTATGGGCACAGATACGCAGTATTTT,CASSVGLAGVGMGTDTQYF
-,-,TRBV9,TRBJ2-2,TGTGCCAGCAGCGTAGGTGTGGGAGGGGGCACCGGGGAGCTGTTTTTT,CASSVGVGGGTGELFF
TRBD1,few,TRBV7-3,TRBJ2-7,TGTGCCAGCAGCCCCTGCCCGGACAGGGACTCCTACGAGCAGTACTTC,CASSPCPDRDSYEQYF
-,once,TRBV28,TRBJ2-7,TGTGCCAGCAGTCTCAGGGCCCCAGGCGAGCAGTACTTC,CASSLRAPGEQYF